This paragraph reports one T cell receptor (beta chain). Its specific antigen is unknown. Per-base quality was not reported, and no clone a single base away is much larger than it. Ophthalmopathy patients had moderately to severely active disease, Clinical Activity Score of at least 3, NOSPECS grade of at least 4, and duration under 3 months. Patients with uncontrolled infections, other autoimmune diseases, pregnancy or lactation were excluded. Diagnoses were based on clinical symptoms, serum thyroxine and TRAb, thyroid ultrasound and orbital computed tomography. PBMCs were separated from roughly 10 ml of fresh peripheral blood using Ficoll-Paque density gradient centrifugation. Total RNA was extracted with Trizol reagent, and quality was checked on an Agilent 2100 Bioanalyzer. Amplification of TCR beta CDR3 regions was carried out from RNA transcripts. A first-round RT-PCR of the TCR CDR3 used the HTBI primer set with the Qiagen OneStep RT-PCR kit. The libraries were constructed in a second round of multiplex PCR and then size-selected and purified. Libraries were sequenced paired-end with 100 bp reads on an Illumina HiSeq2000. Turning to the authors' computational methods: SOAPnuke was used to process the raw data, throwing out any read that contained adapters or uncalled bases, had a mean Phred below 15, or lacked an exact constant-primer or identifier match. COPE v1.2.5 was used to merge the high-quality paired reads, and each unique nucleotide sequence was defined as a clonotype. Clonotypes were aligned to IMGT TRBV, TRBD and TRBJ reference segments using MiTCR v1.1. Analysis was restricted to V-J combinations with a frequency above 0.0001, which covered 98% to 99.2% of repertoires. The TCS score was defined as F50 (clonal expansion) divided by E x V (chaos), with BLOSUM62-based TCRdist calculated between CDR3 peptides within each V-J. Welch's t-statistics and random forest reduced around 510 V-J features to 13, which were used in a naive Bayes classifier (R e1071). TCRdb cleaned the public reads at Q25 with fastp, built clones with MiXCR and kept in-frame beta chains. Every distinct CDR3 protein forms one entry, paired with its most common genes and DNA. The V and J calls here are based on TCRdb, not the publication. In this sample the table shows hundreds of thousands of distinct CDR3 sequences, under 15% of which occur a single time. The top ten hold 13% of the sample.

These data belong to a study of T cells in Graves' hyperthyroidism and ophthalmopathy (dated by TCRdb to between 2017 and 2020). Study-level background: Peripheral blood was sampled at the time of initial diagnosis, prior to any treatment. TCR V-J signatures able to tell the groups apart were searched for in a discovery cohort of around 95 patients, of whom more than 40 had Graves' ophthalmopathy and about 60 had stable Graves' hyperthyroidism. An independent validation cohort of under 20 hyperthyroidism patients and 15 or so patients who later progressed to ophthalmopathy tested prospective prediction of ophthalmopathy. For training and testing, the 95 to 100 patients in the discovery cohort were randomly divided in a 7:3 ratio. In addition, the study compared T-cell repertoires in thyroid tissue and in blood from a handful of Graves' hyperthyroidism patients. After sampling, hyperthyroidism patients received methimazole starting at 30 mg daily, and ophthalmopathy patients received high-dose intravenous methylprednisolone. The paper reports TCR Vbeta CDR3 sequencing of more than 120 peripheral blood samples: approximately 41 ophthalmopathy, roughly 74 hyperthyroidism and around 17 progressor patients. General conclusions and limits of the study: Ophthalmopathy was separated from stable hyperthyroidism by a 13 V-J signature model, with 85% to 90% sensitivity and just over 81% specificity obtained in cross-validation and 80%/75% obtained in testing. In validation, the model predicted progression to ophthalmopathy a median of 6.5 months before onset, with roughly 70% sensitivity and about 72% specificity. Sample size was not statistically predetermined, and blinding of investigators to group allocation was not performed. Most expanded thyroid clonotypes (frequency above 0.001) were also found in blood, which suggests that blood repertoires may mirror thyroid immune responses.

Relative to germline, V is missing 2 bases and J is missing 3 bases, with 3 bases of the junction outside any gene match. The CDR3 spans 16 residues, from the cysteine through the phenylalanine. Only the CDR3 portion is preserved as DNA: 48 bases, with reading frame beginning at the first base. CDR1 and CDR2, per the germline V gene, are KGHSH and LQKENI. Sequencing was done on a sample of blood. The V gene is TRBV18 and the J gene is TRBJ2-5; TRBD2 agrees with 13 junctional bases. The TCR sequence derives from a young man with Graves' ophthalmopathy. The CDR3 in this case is CASSPTSGRAEETQYF. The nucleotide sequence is TGTGCCAGCTCACCAACTAGCGGGAGGGCCGAAGAGACCCAGTACTTC.